This is a list of T cell receptor beta chains from one sample in a study of PD-L1 blockade in urothelial cancer. The assay was immunoSEQ multiplex PCR, and TCRdb's table has in-frame clones only and misses some. This table has tens of thousands of clones, roughly 82% appearing once. Sequenced material: PBMCs, taken around atezolizumab (anti-PD-L1) treatment. The origin of the receptors is a man between 65 and 80 years old with urothelial cancer. CDR3s include the opening cysteine and the closing phenylalanine or tryptophan. A D gene is named only where the DNA matches it firmly. Size values are once, few and many counts, or a class for expanded clones, and some rows have none.

CDR3	DNA	D	V	J	size
CASSLDLWGSGANVLTF	TGTGCCAGCAGCTTAGATCTTTGGGGCTCCGGGGCCAACGTCCTGACTTTC	.	TRBV11-2	TRBJ2-6	.
CASSYRDNHNEQFF	TGTGCCAGCAGTTACCGGGACAACCACAATGAGCAGTTCTTC	.	TRBV6-5	TRBJ2-1	.
CASSPYFSGANVLTF	TGTGCCAGCAGCCCTTATTTCTCTGGGGCCAACGTCCTGACTTTC	.	TRBV4-2	TRBJ2-6	.
CASSLETSIYNEQFF	TGTGCCAGCAGCTTAGAGACTAGTATCTACAATGAGCAGTTCTTC	.	TRBV7-9	TRBJ2-1	.
CASSRQTGGGTEAFF	TGTGCCAGCAGCCGCCAAACAGGGGGCGGAACTGAAGCTTTCTTT	TRBD1	TRBV7-9	TRBJ1-1	once
CASSLGQALQGYTF	TGCGCCAGCAGCTTAGGACAGGCCTTACAAGGCTACACCTTC	TRBD1	TRBV5-1	TRBJ1-2	.
CASSFGGNNEQFF	TGTGCCAGCTCATTTGGCGGGAACAATGAGCAGTTCTTC	.	TRBV18	TRBJ2-1	once
CASSTKYFGTTHNTQYF	TGTGCCAGCAGCACAAAGTACTTCGGGACTACACATAATACGCAGTATTTT	TRBD2	TRBV13	TRBJ2-3	few
CASSLVQGLPSTDTQYF	TGTGCCAGCAGCTTAGTTCAGGGCCTTCCTAGCACAGATACGCAGTATTTT	.	TRBV7-8	TRBJ2-3	.
CASSGSTRGGGELFF	TGTGCCAGCAGCGGCTCTACGAGGGGGGGCGGGGAGCTGTTTTTT	.	TRBV2	TRBJ2-2	.
CASSLAGLAGGRGTQYF	TGTGCCAGCAGCTTGGCCGGGCTAGCGGGGGGGCGGGGTACGCAGTATTTT	TRBD2	TRBV5-4	TRBJ2-3	.
CASSSRGLAGGRPYNEQFF	TGTGCCAGCAGCTCCCGGGGACTAGCGGGAGGGCGGCCCTACAATGAGCAGTTCTTC	TRBD2	TRBV7-8	TRBJ2-1	few
CASSHEPSTGPYEQYF	TGTGCCAGCAGCCACGAACCTAGCACTGGGCCCTACGAGCAGTACTTC	.	TRBV6-4	TRBJ2-7	few
CASSPGTSNGEQYF	TGTGCCAGCAGCCCAGGGACTAGCAATGGGGAGCAGTACTTC	TRBD2	TRBV11-1	TRBJ2-7	.
CASSLIPPAGGGGTQYF	TGTGCCAGCAGCTTGATCCCCCCAGCGGGAGGAGGCGGGACCCAGTACTTC	TRBD2	TRBV5-6	TRBJ2-5	.
CASSFLGGTEAFF	TGTGCCAGCAGTTTCTTGGGAGGCACTGAAGCTTTCTTT	.	TRBV28	TRBJ1-1	.
CASSEAPSYGYTF	TGTGCCAGCAGCGAAGCGCCCAGCTATGGCTACACCTTC	.	TRBV2	TRBJ1-2	.
CATMDRLSNTEAFF	TGTGCCACAATGGACAGGCTCTCGAACACTGAAGCTTTCTTT	TRBD1	TRBV10-3	TRBJ1-1	few
CARTKQGVSLNEKLFF	TGTGCCAGAACAAAACAGGGCGTATCACTTAATGAAAAACTGTTTTTT	.	TRBV5-3	TRBJ1-4	.
CASTQGGGGTTYEQYF	TGTGCCAGCACCCAGGGGGGTGGCGGGACCACCTACGAGCAGTACTTC	.	TRBV5-4	TRBJ2-7	.
CASSQSRQGSYEQYF	TGCGCCAGCAGCCAATCTCGACAGGGTTCCTACGAGCAGTACTTC	TRBD1	TRBV4-3	TRBJ2-7	.
CASSIGGRAMNTEAFF	TGTGCCAGTAGTATAGGGGGCAGGGCGATGAACACTGAAGCTTTCTTT	.	TRBV19	TRBJ1-1	.
CASSKLTRPKSSYEQYF	TGTGCCAGCAGCAAACTCACTAGGCCTAAGAGCTCCTACGAGCAGTACTTC	.	TRBV21-1	TRBJ2-7	.
CASSLHSGQGNEKLFF	TGCGCCAGCAGCCTGCACTCGGGACAGGGGAATGAAAAACTGTTTTTT	TRBD1	TRBV5-1	TRBJ1-4	.